The T cell receptor (beta chain) under discussion was sequenced for a study of blood T cell repertoires in COVID-19. About the study: The United States, Italy and Spain supplied acute and convalescent COVID-19 samples. Sources were T cells, B-cell-depleted T cells, or PBMCs; the material itself was cDNA or gDNA.

The germline V and J ends were trimmed by 5 bases and 5 bases, with 19 bases remaining between them. The CDR3 consists of 16 residues. CDR1 and CDR2 from the germline V gene are SEHNR and FQNEAQ (reference sequence). Original processing methods: Reference gene primer amplification yielded estimated nucleated cell counts. TCRdb's table, derived via immunoSEQ multiplex PCR, lists solely in-frame clones and lacks some. The V and J calls and clone size come from that table; D and trimming were worked out from the DNA. The data contain about 220,000 clones, more than 75% of them singletons. The sequence was obtained from a man aged 35-49 years with active or convalescent COVID-19. The sample was peripheral blood. The chain couples TRBV7-9 to TRBJ2-1, with a possible D match to TRBD2 (6 bases). As DNA, the CDR3 is TGTGCCAGCAGCCGTAGCGGTGTGGAGGCCCACAATGAGCAGTTCTTC. Translated: CASSRSGVEAHNEQFF.